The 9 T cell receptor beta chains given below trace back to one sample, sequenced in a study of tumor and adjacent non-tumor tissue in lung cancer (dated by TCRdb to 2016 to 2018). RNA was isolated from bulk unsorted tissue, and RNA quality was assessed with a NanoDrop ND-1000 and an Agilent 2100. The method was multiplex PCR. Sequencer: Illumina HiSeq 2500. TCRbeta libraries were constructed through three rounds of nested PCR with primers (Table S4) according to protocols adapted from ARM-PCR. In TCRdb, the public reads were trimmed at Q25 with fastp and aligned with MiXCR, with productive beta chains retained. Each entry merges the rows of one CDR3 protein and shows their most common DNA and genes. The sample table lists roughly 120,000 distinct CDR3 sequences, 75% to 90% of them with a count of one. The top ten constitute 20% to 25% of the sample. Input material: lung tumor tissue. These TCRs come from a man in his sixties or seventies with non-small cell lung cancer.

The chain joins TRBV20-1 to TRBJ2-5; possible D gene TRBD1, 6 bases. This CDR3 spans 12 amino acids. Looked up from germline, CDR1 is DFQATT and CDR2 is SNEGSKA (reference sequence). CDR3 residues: CNALTGQETQYF. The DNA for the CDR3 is TGCAATGCACTGACAGGCCAAGAGACCCAGTACTTC.

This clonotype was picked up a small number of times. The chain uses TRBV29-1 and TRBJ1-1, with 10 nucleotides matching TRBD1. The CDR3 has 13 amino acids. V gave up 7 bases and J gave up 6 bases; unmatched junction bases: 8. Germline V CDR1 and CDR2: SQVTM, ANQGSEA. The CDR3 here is CSARQGAGSEAFF. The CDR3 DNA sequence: TGCAGCGCAAGACAGGGGGCAGGGTCTGAAGCTTTCTTT.

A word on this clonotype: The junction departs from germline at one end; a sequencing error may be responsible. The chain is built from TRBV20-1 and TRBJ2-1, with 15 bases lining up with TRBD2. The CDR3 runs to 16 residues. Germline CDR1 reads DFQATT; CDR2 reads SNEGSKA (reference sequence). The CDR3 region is CCAPGLAGGNYNEQFF. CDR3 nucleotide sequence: TGCTGTGCCCCAGGACTAGCGGGAGGGAATTATAATGAGCAGTTCTTC.

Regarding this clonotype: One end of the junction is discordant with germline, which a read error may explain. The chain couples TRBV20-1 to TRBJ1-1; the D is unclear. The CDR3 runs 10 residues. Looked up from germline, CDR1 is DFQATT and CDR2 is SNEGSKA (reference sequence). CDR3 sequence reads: CSALKIEAFF. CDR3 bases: TGCAGTGCCCTAAAGATTGAAGCCTTCTTT.

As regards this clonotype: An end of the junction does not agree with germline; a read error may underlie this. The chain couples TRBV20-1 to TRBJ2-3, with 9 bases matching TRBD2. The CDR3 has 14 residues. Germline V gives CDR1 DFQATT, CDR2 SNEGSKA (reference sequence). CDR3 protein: CSARKGLALDTQYF. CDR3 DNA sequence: TGTAGTGCCCGAAAGGGACTAGCTTTGGATACGCAGTATTTT.

This CDR3 is CSAKSGGLGAFF. The CDR3 coding sequence is TGCAGTGCGAAATCAGGAGGGTTAGGAGCTTTCTTT. The chain has TRBV20-1 and TRBJ1-1; D is unclear. With 6 bases removed from V and 10 bases from J, the gap between germline ends came to 18 bases. Germline V gives CDR1 DFQATT, CDR2 SNEGSKA (reference sequence). This CDR3 spans 12 amino acids.

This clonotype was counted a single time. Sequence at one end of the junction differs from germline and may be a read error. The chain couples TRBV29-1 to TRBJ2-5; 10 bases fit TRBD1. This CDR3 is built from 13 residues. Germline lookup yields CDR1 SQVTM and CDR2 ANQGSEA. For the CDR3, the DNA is TGCAACGTTGGGACAGGGGATTTGGGGACCCAGTGCTTC. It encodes CNVGTGDLGTQCF.

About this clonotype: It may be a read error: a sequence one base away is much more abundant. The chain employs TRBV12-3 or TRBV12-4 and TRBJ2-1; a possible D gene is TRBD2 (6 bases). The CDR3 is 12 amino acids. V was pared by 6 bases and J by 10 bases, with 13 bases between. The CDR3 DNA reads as TGTGCCAGCAGCCGTCGGGGGATCGAGCAGTTCTTC. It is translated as CASSRRGIEQFF.

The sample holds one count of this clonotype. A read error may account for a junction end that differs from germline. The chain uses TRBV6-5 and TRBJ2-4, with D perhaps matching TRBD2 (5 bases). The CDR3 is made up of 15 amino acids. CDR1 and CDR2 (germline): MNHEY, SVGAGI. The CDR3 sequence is CASRGGPLAKNIQYF. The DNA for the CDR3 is TGTGCCAGCAGGGGCGGTCCCCTAGCCAAGAACATTCAGTACTTC.